This T cell receptor beta chain was sequenced for a study of regulatory T cells in long-lasting Graves disease. This clonotype was counted a few times. Germline values: CDR1 MNHEY, CDR2 SVGEGT. The CDR3 extends over 13 amino acids. V shed 5 bases and J shed 4 bases, with 9 bases lying between them. TCR beta libraries were built with iRepertoire HTBI primers and Arm-PCR of CDR3 regions. TCRdb reprocessed the multiplex PCR reads via MiXCR and lists one record per CDR3 protein. This sample yields 560,000 or so distinct CDR3 sequences, of which more than 15% are seen a single time; around 12% belongs to the top ten. The sample's time point: newly diagnosed GD, antithyroid drugs for less than 3 months. From PBMCs, RNA was extracted and then used to make the TCR library. These same records also appear under a second study, on T cells in Graves' hyperthyroidism and ophthalmopathy. From that study: Graves' hyperthyroidism was deemed stable given no ophthalmopathy progression within 18 months. HTBI primers drove first-round RT-PCR of the TCR CDR3.

Sample: peripheral blood mononuclear cells (PBMCs), taken at new diagnosis, from a patient treated with antithyroid drugs. The rearrangement uses TRBV6-2 or TRBV6-3 and TRBJ1-5, with D unclear. The receptor's source is a man younger than 35 with Graves disease. Here the CDR3 reads CASSVSGNQPQHF. The CDR3 coding sequence is TGTGCCAGCAGTGTTTCGGGAAATCAGCCCCAGCATTTT.